A single sample is the source of the 5 T cell receptor beta chains below, sequenced in a study of CD8 T cells in ankylosing spondylitis (TCRdb year 2017). Libraries were constructed by 5' RACE. For sequencing, an Illumina HiSeq 2500 was employed. TCRdb reran the public reads through fastp at Q25 and MiXCR, keeping productive beta chains. When rows share a CDR3 protein, they turn into one entry using the most common DNA and genes. For this sample there are about 240,000 distinct CDR3 sequences; about 10% appear just once. The ten largest make up 6% to 8% of the sample. What was sequenced was blood, either unsorted or a sorted T cell fraction (not recorded which). The receptor set was obtained from a male donor with ankylosing spondylitis or in good health (not recorded which).

This clonotype was seen ten or more times. The chain recombines TRBV7-8 with TRBJ2-7; D is uncertain. Germline V gene lookup returns CDR1 SGHVS and CDR2 FQNEAQ. CDR3 size: 13 residues. V lost 1 base to trimming and J lost 3 bases, with 7 bases between them. The CDR3, as DNA: TGTGCCAGCAGCTTAGGCATCATCTACGAGCAGTACTTC. Its protein product is CASSLGIIYEQYF.

The sample holds many counts of this clonotype. V and J are TRBV29-1 and TRBJ1-4, with D tentatively TRBD1 (5 bases). Per germline, CDR1 SQVTM and CDR2 ANQGSEA. CDR3 size: 13 residues. V was clipped by 6 bases and J by 1 base, with 9 bases between them. The CDR3 region is CSVGRGTNEKLFF. The DNA of the CDR3 is TGCAGCGTGGGGAGGGGAACTAATGAAAAACTGTTTTTT.

The chain combines TRBV18 with TRBJ2-7; D remains ambiguous. The V and J ends lost 9 bases and 6 bases respectively, with 21 bases between them. The CDR3 covers 14 residues. The V gene's germline CDR1 is KGHSH and CDR2 LQKENI. In DNA form, the CDR3 reads TGTGCCAGTTCTCCGGGCCTCAAATCCGGCGAGCAGTACTTC. Its translation: CASSPGLKSGEQYF.

The V gene is TRBV20-1, the J gene TRBJ2-3; D not certain. Trimming took off 0 bases at V and 4 bases at J, with 14 bases between the two ends. The CDR3 loop spans 15 amino acids. Per the germline V gene, CDR1 is DFQATT and CDR2 is SNEGSKA (reference sequence). The DNA of the CDR3 is TGCAGTGCTAGAGATCTGGGCCACACTGCAGATACGCAGTATTTT. It yields the protein CSARDLGHTADTQYF.

This rearrangement joins TRBV5-6 to TRBJ2-5; D not certain. Germline V gene data show CDR1 as SGHDT and CDR2 as YYEEEE. Trimming stripped 1 base from V and 2 bases from J, with 9 bases between. The CDR3 spans 14 residues. CDR3 bases: TGTGCCAGCAGCTTGTATGAAGAACAAGAGACCCAGTACTTC. Translated: CASSLYEEQETQYF.